A selection of T cell receptor beta chains follows, all from one sample in a study of neurological immune-mediated disorders. TCRdb passed the 5' RACE reads through MiXCR, listing each CDR3 protein once. The sample has around 40,000 distinct CDR3 sequences, 6.5% to 7.5% seen once. What was sequenced was CD4+ T cells from blood. These receptors were taken from a man aged 45-65 years in good health. The CDR3 runs from the conserved cysteine through the conserved F or W. A D gene is named only where the DNA matches it firmly. The size entry is marked missing in some rows and otherwise reads once, few, many or a size class.

J	V	size	D	DNA	CDR3
TRBJ1-6	TRBV9	many	-	TGTGCCAGCAGCCCAGGGGCGGGGACTGTTAATTCACCCCTCCACTTT	CASSPGAGTVNSPLHF
TRBJ2-3	TRBV25-1	many	TRBD2	TGTGCCAGCAGTGGTGGCTTGAGCGGGAGTACAGATACGCAGTATTTT	CASSGGLSGSTDTQYF
TRBJ2-1	TRBV2	many	TRBD2	TGTGCCAGCAATTCGGGACTGCGGGGGAATGAGCAGTTCTTC	CASNSGLRGNEQFF
TRBJ1-3	TRBV25-1	many	TRBD1	TGTGCCAGCAGTGAACGCGGACAGGGACAGGGAAACACCATATATTTT	CASSERGQGQGNTIYF
TRBJ2-1	TRBV21-1	many	-	TGTGCCAGCAGCAAAGGCGCTAGCGGGAGGGGATACAATGAGCAGTTCTTC	CASSKGASGRGYNEQFF
TRBJ2-3	TRBV6-4	-	-	TGTGCCAGCAGTGGGGGAGAGGAGAGCACAGATACGCAGTATTTT	CASSGGEESTDTQYF
TRBJ2-7	TRBV7-7	many	TRBD1	TGTGCCAGCAGCTCGGGACAGGGCGGCGAGCAGTACTTC	CASSSGQGGEQYF
TRBJ2-7	TRBV3-1	-	-	TGTGCCAGCAGCCAATCCACAGGCTCCTACGAGCAGTACTTC	CASSQSTGSYEQYF
TRBJ1-1	TRBV19	many	TRBD1	TGTGCCAGTACGAGGGCAGGGGGTCTGAACACTGAAGCTTTCTTT	CASTRAGGLNTEAFF
TRBJ1-1	TRBV3-1	many	-	TGTGCCAGCAGCCTGGGGGGGGAGAACACTGAAGCTTTCTTT	CASSLGGENTEAFF
TRBJ2-7	TRBV6-2/TRBV6-3	many	-	TGTGCCAGCAGTCGGCCTCGAGGAACCCCTCGCGAGCAGTACTTC	CASSRPRGTPREQYF
TRBJ2-1	TRBV19	many	TRBD1	TGTGCCAGTAGTAAGACAGGGGACAATGAGCAGTTCTTC	CASSKTGDNEQFF
TRBJ2-7	TRBV20-1	many	-	TGCAGTGTCCCTAGCGCATCCTACGAGCAGTACTTC	CSVPSASYEQYF
TRBJ2-1	TRBV5-1	many	-	TGCGCCAGCAGCTCCACCTTAGCGGCCCCCGGTAATGAGCAGTTCTTC	CASSSTLAAPGNEQFF
TRBJ2-2	TRBV20-1	many	-	TGCAGTGCTAGAGATTCAGGAGACACCGGGGAGCTGTTTTTT	CSARDSGDTGELFF
TRBJ1-1	TRBV25-1	many	-	TGTGCCAGCAGTGAGGAGTGGAACAGTTTAAAGGCTTTCTTT	CASSEEWNSLKAFF
TRBJ1-5	TRBV7-8	many	-	TGTGCCAGCAGCTTATGGGCGCAGGGTAATCAGCCCCAGCATTTT	CASSLWAQGNQPQHF
TRBJ2-7	TRBV5-1	few	TRBD2	TGCGCCAGCAGCTTGGAACTAGCGGGAGGGCTCTACGAGCAGTACTTC	CASSLELAGGLYEQYF
TRBJ2-7	TRBV11-2	many	-	TGTGCCAGCAGCTTACCGGGGGTCTACGAGCAGTACTTC	CASSLPGVYEQYF
TRBJ2-7	TRBV21-1	many	-	TGTGCCAGCAGCAAAGTGGGCGACAGGGGAAGGGACAAGCAGTACTTC	CASSKVGDRGRDKQYF
TRBJ2-1	TRBV20-1	many	TRBD1	TGCAGTGCACACGACAGGGAGTTATTAAATGAGCAGTTCTTC	CSAHDRELLNEQFF
TRBJ2-1	TRBV7-2	many	-	TGTGCCAGCAGCTTACTCCCTAGCTCCTACAATGAGCAGTTCTTC	CASSLLPSSYNEQFF
TRBJ1-2	TRBV28	many	-	TGTGCCAGCGCCGGTCAGGTCGGTGGCTACACCTTC	CASAGQVGGYTF
TRBJ2-1	TRBV28	many	-	TGTGCCAGCTTTAGCGAGACCTACAATGAGCAGTTCTTC	CASFSETYNEQFF
TRBJ2-5	TRBV19	-	TRBD2	TGTGCCAGTAGTAGTCTAGCGGGAACCCAAGAGACCCAGTACTTC	CASSSLAGTQETQYF
TRBJ2-1	TRBV5-1	many	-	TGCGCCAGCAGCAACTCTCCCAGGAGGGCCCAAACACTTAGCTCCTACAATGAGCAGTTCTTC	CASSNSPRRAQTLSSYNEQFF
TRBJ2-7	TRBV28	many	-	TGTGCCAGCAGTTTACCTGGGAGCTCCTACGAGCAGTACTTC	CASSLPGSSYEQYF
TRBJ2-1	TRBV5-1	many	-	TGCGCCAGCAGCTTGGCCTCGAGCTACAATGAGCAGTTCTTC	CASSLASSYNEQFF
TRBJ2-4	TRBV6-2/TRBV6-3	many	-	TGTGCCAGCAGTTTTACGGGAAGCGGAGCCCCCCGGGACTTC	CASSFTGSGAPRDF
TRBJ2-2	TRBV7-8	few	-	TGTGCCAGCAGCCCTCAGGGGTTGGGCGGGGAGCTGTTTTTT	CASSPQGLGGELFF
TRBJ2-7	TRBV15	many	-	TGTGCCACCAGCAGAGATCGGCTTAGCGGATTCTACGAGCAGTACTTC	CATSRDRLSGFYEQYF
TRBJ2-7	TRBV14	many	-	TGTGCCAGCAGCCTCGGGACACCTACCTACGAGCAGTACTTC	CASSLGTPTYEQYF
TRBJ1-1	TRBV6-2/TRBV6-3	many	-	TGTGCCAGCAGTAAGACACCGAACACTGAAGCTTTCTTT	CASSKTPNTEAFF